This TCR beta chain stems from a study of OX40 agonist ivuxolimab in advanced cancers. Study as a whole: Hepatocellular carcinoma, melanoma, renal cell or head and neck cancer was diagnosed in the dose-escalation patients. Partial responses were achieved by three patients: one hepatocellular carcinoma, two cutaneous melanoma. General study points: Within 6 weeks, CD4+ and CD8+ blood T cells expanded clonally at 0.1 to 3.0 mg/kg.

V shed 1 base, J shed 13 bases, and the junction held 16 bases outside the gene matches. The CDR3 contains 17 residues. Germline V lookup: CDR1 LNHDA, CDR2 SQIVND (reference sequence). Sequencing was performed with immunoSEQ multiplex PCR; in TCRdb, only in-frame clones are kept and a portion is missing. The table has about 70,000 clones, about 86% seen once; the top ten hold approximately 2.5%. The timepoints at which blood was sampled were baseline, cycle 4 day 1, and cycle 7 day 1. In the case of this clone: The antigen is not known.

Sequencing used CD4+ or CD8+ T cells sorted from blood, obtained in a trial of the OX40 agonist ivuxolimab. The chain uses TRBV19 and TRBJ2-1; 10 bases are a match to TRBD2. This TCR came from an adult with an advanced solid tumor such as melanoma, head and neck, liver or kidney cancer. In DNA form, the CDR3 reads TGTGCCAGTAGTATAGTGGGAACTAGCGGGGAGGGTTCCACACAGTTCTTC. Protein: CASSIVGTSGEGSTQFF.